The present TCR beta chain was sequenced within a study of OX40 agonist ivuxolimab in advanced cancers. Study-level background: Dosing consisted of intravenous ivuxolimab at 0.01 to 10 mg/kg every 2 weeks.

Sequenced by immunoSEQ multiplex PCR; TCRdb stores in-frame clones only, minus some. The sample lists about 48,000 clones, approximately 80% seen once, with 9.5% to 15% in the top ten. Autoimmune disease history or systemic immunosuppression excluded patients. Germline V CDR1 and CDR2: LGHNA, YSLEER. CDR3 length equals 14 residues. The V gene lost 0 bases and the J gene lost 3 bases, with 6 bases spanning the gap. This clonotype was sampled from an adult with an advanced solid tumor such as melanoma, head and neck, liver or kidney cancer. V gene TRBV4-3 combines with J gene TRBJ1-5; D is unresolved. This material consisted of CD4+ or CD8+ T cells sorted from blood, taken in a trial of the OX40 agonist ivuxolimab. As DNA, the CDR3 is TGCGCCAGCAGCCAAGATCCAATCAATCAGCCCCAGCATTTT. The encoded protein is CASSQDPINQPQHF.